One sample yielded the 22 T cell receptor beta chains listed below, sequenced in a study of T-cell memory formation after mild COVID-19. TCRdb called the 5' RACE reads again in MiXCR, with one record for every CDR3 protein. Among around 390,000 distinct CDR3 sequences listed, about a sixth were seen once. Sequencing was done on a sample of PBMCs or a T cell subset sorted from them (not recorded which). The receptors were gathered from a man between 18 and 29 years old who had mild COVID-19 (a few samples of this study predate the infection). Cell type and time point are not known.

This clonotype has only a few counts. J is TRBJ2-7 and V is TRBV18, with no clear D. V shed 3 bases and J shed 2 bases, with 14 bases lying between them. The CDR3 has 15 residues. Looked up from germline, CDR1 is KGHSH and CDR2 is LQKENI. CDR3 DNA: TGTGCCAGCTCACCCATGGAGCATACACCCTACGAGCAGTACTTC. This translates into CASSPMEHTPYEQYF.

The CDR3 region is CASVTSGETQYF. The CDR3 DNA reads TGTGCCAGCGTGACTAGCGGGGAGACCCAGTACTTC. This chain connects TRBV28 to TRBJ2-5; 10 nucleotides align to TRBD2. Germline loops: CDR1 MDHEN, CDR2 SYDVKM. The CDR3 length is 12 residues. V lost 8 bases and J lost 5; bases outside the gene matches: 2.

The chain combines TRBV5-1 with TRBJ1-4, with a possible D match to TRBD1 (5 bases). This CDR3 is built from 14 residues. The germline V gene has CDR1 SGHRS and CDR2 YFSETQ. Trimming pared 4 bases from V and 8 bases from J, leaving 15 bases between. The CDR3 spells CASSRRDPEEKLFF. The CDR3 bases are TGCGCCAGCAGCCGTCGGGACCCCGAGGAAAAACTGTTTTTT.

This clonotype was recorded many times. V gene TRBV4-1 combines with J gene TRBJ2-5; D call uncertain. Trimming removed 4 bases at V and 5 bases at J, with 11 bases between. CDR1 and CDR2 (germline): MGHRA, YSYEKL. There are 13 residues in the CDR3. CDR3 nucleotides: TGCGCCAGCAGCCCCCCGGTTCTGGAGACCCAGTACTTC. The encoded protein is CASSPPVLETQYF.

This clonotype has just a few counts. The chain employs TRBV5-1 and TRBJ2-7, with 13 positions matching TRBD2. Germline-derived CDR1 and CDR2 are SGHRS and YFSETQ. V was pared by 3 bases and J by 3 bases, with 3 bases of the junction left unmatched. The CDR3 totals 15 residues. CDR3 residues: CASSSTSGGLYEQYV. DNA of the CDR3: TGCGCCAGCAGCTCGACTAGCGGGGGGCTCTACGAGCAGTACGTC.

The chain joins TRBV4-2 to TRBJ2-1; 8 bases are shared with TRBD2. There are 15 residues in the CDR3. The J segment lost 8 bases and the V segment lost 4 bases, leaving 10 bases of the junction unmatched. Germline lookup yields CDR1 LGHNA and CDR2 YNFKEQ. CDR3 coding DNA: TGTGCCAGCAGCCCCGGGGGGGATGCGGTCGATGAGCAGTTCTTC. This translates into CASSPGGDAVDEQFF.

The gene calls are TRBV28 and TRBJ1-2; perhaps TRBD1 as D (5 bases). This CDR3 is built from 15 residues. Trimming pared 1 base from V and 2 bases from J, leaving 11 bases between. Germline values: CDR1 MDHEN, CDR2 SYDVKM. The CDR3 spells CASSLLGDLNYGYTF. CDR3 coding DNA: TGTGCCAGCAGTTTATTGGGGGACTTAAACTATGGCTACACCTTC.

This chain uses TRBV7-9 with TRBJ2-7, with a possible D match to TRBD1 (6 bases). V lost 3 bases and J 1 base, leaving 13 bases between the germline ends. CDR1 and CDR2 (germline): SEHNR, FQNEAQ (reference sequence). The CDR3 is 15 amino acids. The CDR3 nucleotides read TGTGCCAGCAGCTTTCCTACAGGGCGATCCTACGAGCAGTACTTC. Amino acids: CASSFPTGRSYEQYF.

The table lists this clonotype with a few counts. The chain uses TRBV14 and TRBJ2-1; 11 positions match TRBD2. Germline trimming cut 1 base from V and 7 bases from J; bases unmatched to any gene: 12. Germline V CDR1 and CDR2: SGHDN, FVKESK. The CDR3 has 18 residues. This chain's CDR3 is CASSQGDSGGAVGNEQFF. The CDR3 bases are TGTGCCAGCAGCCAAGGCGATAGCGGGGGGGCAGTGGGGAATGAGCAGTTCTTC.

The rearrangement uses TRBV6-5 and TRBJ2-5, with TRBD2 matching over 7 bases. CDR3 length: 15 residues. Germline-derived CDR1 and CDR2 are MNHEY and SVGAGI. Losses at the gene ends were 2 bases for V and 3 bases for J; bases not matched to a gene: 6. The CDR3, as DNA: TGTGCCAGCAGTTACCTTGGTCTAGCGGAAGAGACCCAGTACTTC. Its protein product is CASSYLGLAEETQYF.

The chain carries TRBV28 and TRBJ2-7; 7 positions match TRBD2. After removal of 4 bases from V and 2 bases from J, the junction contained 8 bases not matched to a gene. Germline CDR1 MDHEN, CDR2 SYDVKM. The CDR3 extends over 15 amino acids. The CDR3 coding sequence is TGTGCCAGCAGTTCCCGGGGGGAACTGGCCTACGAGCAGTACTTC. It specifies CASSSRGELAYEQYF.

The chain carries TRBV9 and TRBJ2-2, with D perhaps matching TRBD2 (6 bases). Trimming cost V 4 bases and J 3 bases, with 16 bases left between them. CDR1 and CDR2 from the germline V gene are SGDLS and YYNGEE. CDR3 length equals 16 residues. The CDR3 sequence: CASSPTGTVDTGELFF. CDR3 bases: TGTGCCAGCAGCCCGACCGGGACTGTCGACACCGGGGAGCTGTTTTTT.

This clonotype has only a few counts. The gene calls are TRBV2 and TRBJ2-7; D is perhaps TRBD1 or TRBD2 (5 bases each). Germline assignment: CDR1 SNHLY and CDR2 FYNNEI. This CDR3 is 14 amino acids long. Trimming pared 1 base from V and 3 bases from J, leaving 10 bases between. CDR3 sequence reads: CASSEGGWGYEQYF. CDR3 in DNA: TGTGCCAGCAGTGAAGGGGGGTGGGGCTACGAGCAGTACTTC.

This chain links TRBV4-1 with TRBJ2-2, with 10 bases lining up with TRBD1. Unmatched junction bases numbered 6, after V lost 4 bases and J lost 1 base. From germline, CDR1 is MGHRA and CDR2 YSYEKL. CDR3 length: 17 amino acids. Written as DNA, the CDR3 is TGCGCCAGCAGCCGATCGACAGGGGGCCTGAACACCGGGGAGCTGTTTTTT. This translates into CASSRSTGGLNTGELFF.

The V and J genes are TRBV6-1 and TRBJ2-7, with 9 bases matching TRBD1. Germline assignment: CDR1 MNHNS and CDR2 SASEGT. The CDR3 extends over 14 amino acids. The V segment lost 7 bases and the J segment 3 bases; nucleotides outside the gene matches: 7. In DNA, the CDR3 is TGTGCCAGCAACGGACAGGGGTCCCTCTACGAGCAGTACGTC. Its protein product is CASNGQGSLYEQYV.

The chain uses TRBV28 and TRBJ2-7; D may be TRBD1 or TRBD2 (5 bases each). The CDR3 is 14 amino acids. Germline values: CDR1 MDHEN, CDR2 SYDVKM. The V and J ends lost 4 bases and 3 bases respectively, with 13 bases between them. CDR3 sequence reads: CASSSGSVLYEQYV. DNA of the CDR3: TGTGCCAGCAGTTCAGGGAGTGTTCTCTACGAGCAGTACGTC.

The CDR3 DNA sequence: TGTGCCAGCAGTTACTCAAGGGACGTCAGGAACACTGAAGCTTTCTTT. It codes for CASSYSRDVRNTEAFF. This chain links TRBV6-2 or TRBV6-3 with TRBJ1-1, with D perhaps TRBD1 (5 bases). Germline assignment: CDR1 MNHEY and CDR2 SVGEGT. The CDR3 is made up of 16 amino acids. With 0 bases removed from V and 1 base from J, the gap between germline ends came to 12 bases.

This clonotype was seen more than once but under ten times. CDR3 loop: CASSYSGGPLFF. Here the CDR3 DNA reads TGTGCCAGCAGCTACTCGGGGGGGCCTCTGTTCTTC. The J gene is TRBJ2-1, the V gene TRBV11-3; 8 bases fit TRBD2. Germline values: CDR1 SGHNT, CDR2 YENEEA. This CDR3 spans 12 amino acids. J was trimmed by 15 bases and V by 4 bases; bases with no gene match: 8.

The V and J genes are TRBV6-5 and TRBJ2-7, with D perhaps matching TRBD2 (6 bases). The CDR3 is made up of 16 amino acids. V lost 5 bases and J lost 4, with 21 bases in between. Germline values: CDR1 MNHEY, CDR2 SVGAGI. CDR3 nucleotides: TGTGCCAGCAGTCAAGGCCGCGGGACGCTGGGGTACGAGCAGTACTTC. Its protein product is CASSQGRGTLGYEQYF.

V usage is TRBV6-2 or TRBV6-3 and J usage is TRBJ2-7; a possible D gene is TRBD1 (6 bases). Germline V gene data show CDR1 as MNHEY and CDR2 as SVGEGT. The CDR3 has 18 residues. V was trimmed by 7 bases and J by 0 bases, leaving 25 bases between them. CDR3 nucleotides: TGTGCCAGCAACCAACCGACCAAACAGGGCACGAGCTCCTACGAGCAGTACGTC. This sequence encodes CASNQPTKQGTSSYEQYV.

This clonotype was counted between two and nine times. CDR3 residues: CASSPARGLNTEAFF. In DNA, the CDR3 is TGTGCCAGCTCACCGGCCAGGGGGTTGAACACTGAAGCTTTCTTT. The genes are TRBV18 and TRBJ1-1; 7 bases are shared with TRBD1. V was clipped by 3 bases and J by 0 bases; unmatched bases: 4. The length of the CDR3 is 15 residues. Germline-derived CDR1 and CDR2 are KGHSH and LQKENI.

This clonotype was recorded a few times. The chain combines TRBV4-3 with TRBJ1-1; D not resolved. The CDR3 length is 19 residues. V was cut by 0 bases and J by 0 bases, with 20 bases left in between. CDR1 is LGHNA and CDR2 is YSLEER in the germline V gene. The CDR3 loop reads CASSQDRKGGSLMNTEAFF. The DNA of the CDR3 is TGCGCCAGCAGCCAAGATAGAAAGGGAGGAAGTCTTATGAACACTGAAGCTTTCTTT.